The clone carrying this T cell receptor (beta chain) was detected only once. V was trimmed by 8 bases and J by 2 bases, leaving 10 bases between them. Germline V gene lookup returns CDR1 SEHNR and CDR2 FQNEAQ (reference sequence). The CDR3 spans 14 residues. The assay was immunoSEQ multiplex PCR, and TCRdb's table has in-frame clones only and misses some. The data hold roughly 180,000 clones, with approximately 91% observed a single time. These data come from a study of control samples from healthy donors and cancer patients. The sequence came from a middle-aged woman in good health. The rearrangement joins TRBV7-9 to TRBJ2-6; D call uncertain. Material: blood. The CDR3: CASPPYAGANVLTF. The CDR3 coding sequence is TGTGCCAGCCCCCCATATGCTGGGGCCAACGTCCTGACTTTC.